The 16 T cell receptor beta chains reported below all come from one sample, sequenced in a study of blood T cell repertoires in COVID-19. TCRdb's table, derived via immunoSEQ multiplex PCR, lists solely in-frame clones and lacks some. The sample gives 130,000 or so clones, around four fifths of which show up once; 20% to 25% is in the top ten. The source material was peripheral blood. All receptors derive from a man at least 80 years old with acute or convalescent COVID-19.

The CDR3 DNA follows: TGTGCCAGCAGTTCCGTTTGGGCTGCCCAAGAGACCCAGTACTTC. Translation: CASSSVWAAQETQYF. The chain uses TRBV7-2 and TRBJ2-5, with unresolved D. V was trimmed by 6 bases and J by 1 base, leaving 15 bases between them. CDR1 is SGHTA, CDR2 FQGNSA, per germline. CDR3 length: 15 amino acids.

This clone came up once. The V call is TRBV18, the J call TRBJ2-1, with 11 bases aligning to TRBD2. The germline CDR1 and CDR2 sequences are KGHSH and LQKENI. The CDR3 is 14 amino acids. After removal of 2 bases from V and 10 bases from J, the junction contained 4 bases not matched to a gene. The CDR3 DNA reads TGTGCCAGCTCACCAGGCCTAGCGGGGGGCGAGCAGTTCTTC. As protein: CASSPGLAGGEQFF. Drawing the rest from reference TRBV18 and TRBJ2-1, the complete variable domain is NAGVMQNPRHLVRRRGQEARLRCSPMKGHSHVYWYRQLPEEGLKFMVYLQKENIIDESGMPKERFSAEFPKEGPSILRIQQVVRGDSAAYFCASSPGLAGGEQFFGPGTRLTVL.

The chain recombines TRBV2 with TRBJ1-2; 7 bases fit TRBD1. The CDR3 length is 15 residues. Germline loops: CDR1 SNHLY, CDR2 FYNNEI. V was pared by 7 bases and J by 2 bases, with 10 bases of the junction left unmatched. CDR3 protein: CASTGYQGGNYGYTF. The CDR3 DNA reads as TGTGCCAGCACAGGGTACCAGGGGGGAAACTATGGCTACACCTTC.

V gene TRBV28 combines with J gene TRBJ2-7; 7 bases map to TRBD1. The CDR3 covers 14 residues. CDR1 is MDHEN and CDR2 is SYDVKM in the germline V gene. V lost 5 bases and J lost 6; bases outside the gene matches: 10. The CDR3 coding sequence is TGTGCCAGCAGTCCGTCGACAGGGTTTGGCGAGCAGTACTTC. Encoded protein: CASSPSTGFGEQYF. The full variable domain, with the rest looked up from reference TRBV28 and TRBJ2-7, is DVKVTQSSRYLVKRTGEKVFLECVQDMDHENMFWYRQDPGLGLRLIYFSYDVKMKEKGDIPEGYSVSREKKERFSLILESASTNQTSMYLCASSPSTGFGEQYFGPGTRLTVT.

The genes are TRBV2 and TRBJ2-1; TRBD2 matches at 10 bases. V shed 4 bases, J shed 7 bases, and the junction held 7 bases outside the gene matches. The CDR3 is 15 amino acids. Germline V gene lookup returns CDR1 SNHLY and CDR2 FYNNEI. For the CDR3, the DNA is TGTGCCAGCAGTGTAAGCGGGGGGGCTAATAATGAGCAGTTCTTC. It codes for CASSVSGGANNEQFF.

This clone was picked up a small number of times. The chain recombines TRBV14 with TRBJ1-2; D is possibly TRBD1 (5 bases). V was shortened by 4 bases and J by 1 base, with 7 bases between the two germline ends. CDR3 length equals 13 residues. CDR1 and CDR2 (germline): SGHDN, FVKESK. CDR3 residues: CASSRTNNYGYTF. DNA of the CDR3: TGTGCCAGCAGCCGGACAAATAACTATGGCTACACCTTC.

This clone was detected a few times. V is TRBV6-1 and J is TRBJ2-7, with D possibly TRBD1 on 5 matching bases. Germline V gives CDR1 MNHNS, CDR2 SASEGT. The CDR3 spans 15 residues. With 2 bases removed from V and 7 bases from J, the gap between germline ends came to 18 bases. The CDR3 loop is CASSERGTASREQYF. The CDR3 region has the DNA TGTGCCAGCAGTGAAAGGGGCACGGCGTCGAGGGAGCAGTACTTC.

The V gene is TRBV5-1, the J gene TRBJ2-7; D might be TRBD1 (5 bases). V gave up 6 bases and J gave up 5 bases, with 18 bases separating them. Germline V CDR1 and CDR2: SGHRS, YFSETQ. This CDR3 has 14 amino acids. The CDR3 DNA is TGCGCCAGCATTGAAGGGCCAGGGCGCAACGAGCAGTACTTC. Its translation is CASIEGPGRNEQYF.

The chain carries TRBV29-1 and TRBJ1-1; 9 positions match TRBD1. Germline CDR1 SQVTM, CDR2 ANQGSEA. This CDR3 spans 12 amino acids. V lost 4 bases and J lost 5; bases outside the gene matches: 2. This CDR3 is CSVVTGGTEAFF. Here the CDR3 DNA reads TGCAGCGTTGTGACAGGGGGGACTGAAGCTTTCTTT.

This clone was observed once. This chain connects TRBV18 to TRBJ1-2; 8 nucleotides match TRBD1. V lost 8 bases and J lost 2; bases outside the gene matches: 7. Germline V lookup: CDR1 KGHSH, CDR2 LQKENI. This CDR3 region has 14 residues. The CDR3 here is CASVGTGQNYGYTF. For the CDR3, the DNA is TGTGCCAGCGTCGGGACAGGTCAAAACTATGGCTACACCTTC. The full variable domain, with the rest looked up from reference TRBV18 and TRBJ1-2, is NAGVMQNPRHLVRRRGQEARLRCSPMKGHSHVYWYRQLPEEGLKFMVYLQKENIIDESGMPKERFSAEFPKEGPSILRIQQVVRGDSAAYFCASVGTGQNYGYTFGSGTRLTVV.

Only one count was recorded for this clone. The chain is built from TRBV7-2 and TRBJ1-1; maybe TRBD1 (6 bases). Deletions cut 3 bases from V and 1 base from J, with 9 bases between. Germline V gene lookup returns CDR1 SGHTA and CDR2 FQGNSA. This CDR3 has 14 amino acids. CDR3 amino acids: CASSFRGKNTEAFF. The CDR3 DNA reads as TGTGCCAGCAGCTTTAGGGGGAAGAACACTGAAGCTTTCTTT.

By proportion, this clone is medium-sized (0.01 to 0.1%). The rearrangement joins TRBV11-1 to TRBJ1-6; D is undetermined. CDR1 is SGHAT and CDR2 is FQDESV in the germline V gene (reference sequence). V was shortened by 3 bases and J by 7 bases, with 10 bases between the two germline ends. The CDR3 contains 14 residues. The DNA for the CDR3 is TGTGCCAGCAGCTTGGAACTAACCAATTCACCCCTCCACTTT. Protein: CASSLELTNSPLHF.

This rearrangement joins TRBV7-2 to TRBJ2-3; 8 bases align to TRBD1. Germline V lookup: CDR1 SGHTA, CDR2 FQGNSA. This CDR3 has 15 residues. Trimming cost V 5 bases and J 5 bases; bases outside gene matches: 9. The CDR3 reads CASSALTGVGDTQYF. The DNA of the CDR3 is TGTGCCAGCAGCGCCTTGACAGGGGTCGGAGATACGCAGTATTTT.

CDR3 in DNA: TGTGCTAGTGCTCGGGACAGTAACAATGAGCAGTTCTTC. Residues: CASARDSNNEQFF. The genes are TRBV12-5 and TRBJ2-1; 7 bases are shared with TRBD1. The length of the CDR3 is 13 residues. CDR1 and CDR2 (germline): LGHNT, FRNRAP. V gave up 7 bases and J gave up 5 bases; unmatched junction bases: 5.

In its sample, this clone was seen a few times. This rearrangement joins TRBV5-1 to TRBJ2-6; tentative D call: TRBD1 (6 bases). The CDR3 loop spans 16 amino acids. Trimming removed 3 bases from V and 0 bases from J, with 10 bases in between. Per the germline V gene, CDR1 is SGHRS and CDR2 is YFSETQ. CDR3 residues: CASSSQGFSGANVLTF. CDR3 DNA sequence: TGCGCCAGCAGCTCGCAGGGGTTCTCTGGGGCCAACGTCCTGACTTTC.

The chain combines TRBV7-2 with TRBJ2-3, with D uncertain. V lost 5 bases, J lost 2 bases, and 2 bases lay in between. The CDR3 is made up of 11 amino acids. The germline CDR1 and CDR2 sequences are SGHTA and FQGNSA. As DNA, the CDR3 is TGTGCCAGCAGCCTCACAGATACGCAGTATTTT. It codes for CASSLTDTQYF.